Following are 25 T cell receptor beta chains from one sample sequenced in a study of cytomegalovirus exposure and HLA in healthy donors. The PCR contained 60 Vbeta and 13 Jbeta primers. Repertoires were generated with immunoSEQ multiplex PCR, while TCRdb's copy carries only in-frame clones and drops some. This table holds around 150,000 clones, about 72% found once. The sample taken for sequencing was PBMCs. Receptors originate from a man aged 60-69 years in good health and CMV-seronegative.

This chain uses TRBV5-1 with TRBJ2-2, with TRBD2 identical over 10 bases. CDR3 length: 15 amino acids. The germline V gene encodes CDR1 SGHRS and CDR2 YFSETQ. V shed 2 bases, J shed 6 bases, and the junction held 4 bases outside the gene matches. The CDR3, as DNA: TGCGCCAGCAGCTTTAGCGGGGGGAAGCCCGGGGAGCTGTTTTTT. Translated, it gives CASSFSGGKPGELFF. The full variable domain, in which reference TRBV5-1 and TRBJ2-2 provide the parts outside the CDR3, is KAGVTQTPRYLIKTRGQQVTLSCSPISGHRSVSWYQQTPGQGLQFLFEYFSETQRNKGNFPGRFSGRQFSNSRSEMNVSTLELGDSALYLCASSFSGGKPGELFFGEGSRLTVL.

Comments on this clone: The same CDR3 can be traced to other DNA sequences in this sample. This chain joins TRBV7-2 and TRBJ2-3; 8 bases are shared with TRBD1. The germline gives CDR1 SGHTA, CDR2 FQGNSA. The CDR3 contains 15 residues. V lost 5 bases, J lost 2 bases, and 6 bases stayed unmatched. DNA of the CDR3: TGTGCCAGCAGCCCCGACAGGGGATTCACAGATACGCAGTATTTT. Translation: CASSPDRGFTDTQYF. Complete variable domain (other parts from reference TRBV7-2 and TRBJ2-3): GAGVSQSPSNKVTEKGKDVELRCDPISGHTALYWYRQSLGQGLEFLIYFQGNSAPDKSGLPSDRFSAERTGGSVSTLTIQRTQQEDSAVYLCASSPDRGFTDTQYFGPGTRLTVL.

The CDR3 sequence is CASNPSGLGVSRNEQFF. The DNA of the CDR3 is TGTGCCAGCAACCCTAGCGGCTTAGGAGTGAGCCGCAATGAGCAGTTCTTC. The chain combines TRBV21-1 with TRBJ2-1; no DNA check was done on the table's D call, TRBD2. TRBV21-1 is a pseudogene locus. The CDR3 runs 17 residues.

The gene calls are TRBV6-5 and TRBJ2-5; 8 nucleotides agree with TRBD1. Germline values: CDR1 MNHEY, CDR2 SVGAGI. With 2 bases clipped from V and 5 bases from J, the junction kept 7 bases outside the gene matches. The CDR3 runs to 15 residues. In nucleotides, the CDR3 is TGTGCCAGCAGTTACGGGTCAGGGGGCAAGGAGACCCAGTACTTC. This codes for CASSYGSGGKETQYF.

The CDR3 sequence is CASVPDQETQYF. CDR3 DNA sequence: TGTGCCAGCGTCCCAGACCAAGAGACCCAGTACTTC. The rearrangement joins TRBV7-9 to TRBJ2-5; D ambiguous. This CDR3 contains 12 residues. Trimming removed 8 bases at V and 0 bases at J, with 7 bases between. From germline, CDR1 is SEHNR and CDR2 FQNEAQ (reference sequence).

The V call is TRBV7-3, the J call TRBJ2-2; TRBD1 matches 8 bases. This CDR3 comprises 14 residues. V shed 6 bases and J 4 bases; nucleotides not matched to a gene: 4. The V gene's germline CDR1 is SGHTA and CDR2 FQGTGA. CDR3 nucleotide sequence: TGTGCCAGCAGGGACGGACAGGGCACCGGGGAGCTGTTTTTT. Translated, it gives CASRDGQGTGELFF.

The chain combines TRBV9 with TRBJ1-1; weak D call: TRBD1 (5 bases). The CDR3 totals 15 residues. V lost 2 bases and J lost 3, with 14 bases in between. CDR1 SGDLS and CDR2 YYNGEE come from the germline V gene. CDR3 protein: CASSVLSGGDTEAFF. CDR3 bases: TGTGCCAGCAGCGTCCTGAGTGGGGGGGACACTGAAGCTTTCTTT.

This clone has a handful of counts. The V gene is TRBV15, the J gene TRBJ2-2, with 9 bases matching TRBD1. The CDR3 covers 15 residues. Looked up from germline, CDR1 is LNHNV and CDR2 is YYDKDF (reference sequence). The junction had 3 bases not matched to a gene; V was cut back by 4 bases and J by 3 bases. The CDR3: CATSKGTGHTGELFF. The CDR3, as DNA: TGTGCCACCAGCAAGGGGACAGGGCACACCGGGGAGCTGTTTTTT.

The chain uses TRBV5-1 and TRBJ2-7, with 7 bases matching TRBD1. Germline V gene sequence: CDR1 SGHRS, CDR2 YFSETQ. The V segment lost 4 bases and the J segment 0 bases; nucleotides outside the gene matches: 4. The CDR3 spans 14 residues. For the CDR3, the DNA is TGCGCCAGCAGCCAGGGGGTTAGCTCCTACGAGCAGTACTTC. It is translated as CASSQGVSSYEQYF.

CDR3 sequence: CASSLTSGGLSSYEQYF. The CDR3 region has the DNA TGTGCCAGCAGCTTGACTAGCGGGGGCTTAAGCTCCTACGAGCAGTACTTC. The chain carries TRBV7-2 and TRBJ2-7, with TRBD2 matching 12 bases. The V gene end was trimmed by 3 bases and the J gene end by 0 bases; junction bases not matched to a gene: 6. The germline gives CDR1 SGHTA, CDR2 FQGNSA. The CDR3 runs to 17 residues.

The chain uses TRBV7-2 and TRBJ2-5, with TRBD1 identical over 8 bases. Germline CDR1 SGHTA, CDR2 FQGNSA. The CDR3 contains 15 residues. V was pared by 2 bases and J by 4 bases, with 6 bases of the junction left unmatched. This chain's CDR3 is CASSLPAGGRETQYF. CDR3 in DNA: TGTGCCAGCAGCTTACCCGCAGGGGGCCGAGAGACCCAGTACTTC.

This clone occurred once. V is TRBV18 and J is TRBJ2-1, with 10 bases matching TRBD2. Germline CDR1 is KGHSH and CDR2 is LQKENI. The CDR3 has 16 residues. The V gene end was trimmed by 4 bases and the J gene end by 0 bases; junction bases not matched to a gene: 3. CDR3 sequence reads: CASSRLAGVSYNEQFF. CDR3 nucleotides: TGTGCCAGCTCACGACTAGCGGGCGTCTCCTACAATGAGCAGTTCTTC.

This chain uses TRBV9 with TRBJ2-2; a possible D gene is TRBD2 (6 bases). This CDR3 contains 16 residues. Trimming removed 4 bases at V and 3 bases at J, with 16 bases between. Germline V CDR1 and CDR2: SGDLS, YYNGEE. The CDR3: CASSPTGGVDTGELFF. As DNA, the CDR3 is TGTGCCAGCAGCCCTACCGGAGGGGTCGACACCGGGGAGCTGTTTTTT.

The chain joins TRBV30 to TRBJ2-2, with 11 positions matching TRBD2. Germline CDR1 and CDR2: GTSNPN and SVGIG (reference sequence). V shed 2 bases, J shed 7 bases, and the junction held 12 bases outside the gene matches. The CDR3 spans 17 residues. The CDR3 reads CAWSYHSGRAIGGELFF. The CDR3 DNA is TGTGCCTGGAGTTATCATAGCGGGAGGGCTATAGGCGGGGAGCTGTTTTTT.

The J gene is TRBJ2-2, the V gene TRBV5-6, with 7 nucleotides matching TRBD2. J was trimmed by 6 bases and V by 3 bases; bases with no gene match: 8. This CDR3 contains 15 residues. Germline-derived CDR1 and CDR2 are SGHDT and YYEEEE. The CDR3 protein is CASSSLGLEPGELFF. CDR3 nucleotide sequence: TGTGCCAGCAGCTCGCTAGGACTAGAGCCCGGGGAGCTGTTTTTT.

This rearrangement joins TRBV28 to TRBJ2-3, with 8 positions matching TRBD1. Germline values: CDR1 MDHEN, CDR2 SYDVKM. This CDR3 region has 13 residues. Trimming took 10 bases from V and 2 from J; bases not matched to a gene: 5. In nucleotides, the CDR3 is TGTGCCACTGTGACAGGGGTCACAGATACGCAGTATTTT. This encodes CATVTGVTDTQYF.

This rearrangement joins TRBV4-1 to TRBJ1-5; 7 bases map to TRBD1. CDR1 and CDR2 from the germline V gene are MGHRA and YSYEKL. J was trimmed by 11 bases and V by 1 base; bases with no gene match: 5. This CDR3 spans 13 amino acids. DNA of the CDR3: TGCGCCAGCAGCCAAGCAGGGGGTATGGCCCAGCATTTT. It specifies CASSQAGGMAQHF.

This clone was recorded once. The V gene is TRBV19, the J gene TRBJ2-6, with TRBD2 matching over 14 bases. Germline assignment: CDR1 LNHDA and CDR2 SQIVND (reference sequence). The CDR3 is 18 amino acids. V gave up 3 bases and J gave up 2 bases; unmatched junction bases: 3. CDR3 region: CASSMGLAGVAGANVLTF. DNA for the CDR3: TGTGCCAGTAGTATGGGACTAGCGGGAGTAGCTGGGGCCAACGTCCTGACTTTC.

J is TRBJ2-2 and V is TRBV7-9; TRBD1 agrees at 7 bases. The junction had 19 bases not matched to a gene; V was cut back by 10 bases and J by 2 bases. The length of the CDR3 is 18 residues. Germline loops: CDR1 SEHNR, CDR2 FQNEAQ (reference sequence). The CDR3 protein is CAIGIRGVQGLNTGELFF. In DNA, the CDR3 is TGTGCCATCGGAATTAGGGGTGTACAGGGGTTAAACACCGGGGAGCTGTTTTTT. The full variable domain, rest sourced from reference TRBV7-9 and TRBJ2-2, is DTGVSQNPRHKITKRGQNVTFRCDPISEHNRLYWYRQTLGQGPEFLTYFQNEAQLEKSRLLSDRFSAERPKGSFSTLEIQRTEQGDSAMYLCAIGIRGVQGLNTGELFFGEGSRLTVL.

CDR3 sequence: CASSLATRGAGANVLTF. The CDR3 DNA reads as TGTGCCAGCAGCTTAGCGACGCGGGGCGCTGGGGCCAACGTCCTGACTTTC. This rearrangement joins TRBV7-2 to TRBJ2-6, with TRBD2 as a possible D gene (6 bases). Looked up from germline, CDR1 is SGHTA and CDR2 is FQGNSA. There are 17 residues in the CDR3. V lost 0 bases and J lost 2, with 11 bases in between.

V and J are TRBV18 and TRBJ1-2; TRBD1 matches at 7 bases. The CDR3 consists of 14 residues. V shed 6 bases, J shed 6 bases, and the junction held 10 bases outside the gene matches. Germline CDR1 reads KGHSH; CDR2 reads LQKENI. The CDR3 DNA follows: TGTGCCAGCTCTCAACAGGGGACGAAGGATGGCTACACCTTC. This codes for CASSQQGTKDGYTF.

This clone was seen a single time. This chain links TRBV30 with TRBJ1-2, with D possibly matching TRBD1 (5 bases). CDR3 length: 15 amino acids. Per the germline V gene, CDR1 is GTSNPN and CDR2 is SVGIG (reference sequence). Deletions cut 0 bases from V and 5 bases from J, with 16 bases between. The CDR3 loop is CAWSVPLPGFYGYTF. CDR3 bases: TGTGCCTGGAGTGTACCCCTCCCAGGGTTTTATGGCTACACCTTC.

The chain uses TRBV5-1 and TRBJ2-1; TRBD2 is a possible D gene (6 bases). This CDR3 comprises 16 residues. Trimming took 4 bases from V and 0 from J, leaving 14 bases between them. Germline lookup yields CDR1 SGHRS and CDR2 YFSETQ. CDR3 in DNA: TGCGCCAGCAGCCCGGAGGGCAGTAGCTCCTACAATGAGCAGTTCTTC. Its translation is CASSPEGSSSYNEQFF.

Notes on this clone: Other DNA sequences in the same sample also yield this CDR3. This chain connects TRBV4-1 to TRBJ2-3; TRBD1 might be the D (5 bases). Trimming removed 1 base from V and 2 bases from J, with 13 bases in between. Germline loops: CDR1 MGHRA, CDR2 YSYEKL. CDR3 length: 16 residues. The CDR3 nucleotides are TGCGCCAGCAGCCAAGGGTGGGGCCTCTCCACAGATACGCAGTATTTT. It codes for CASSQGWGLSTDTQYF.

This clone was seen a few times. The genes are TRBV28 and TRBJ1-2; 9 bases are a match to TRBD1. Germline assignment: CDR1 MDHEN and CDR2 SYDVKM. The CDR3 sequence is 14 residues long. V dropped 7 bases and J dropped 7; count of bases not matched to a gene: 10. As DNA, the CDR3 is TGTGCCAGCACCCTTGGGGACAGGGACTCTGGCTACACCTTC. It specifies CASTLGDRDSGYTF.